This TCR beta chain originates from a study of T cells in Graves' hyperthyroidism and ophthalmopathy. The germline V gene encodes CDR1 SGHTA and CDR2 FQGNSA. The CDR3 totals 14 residues. The V end was cut by 5 bases, the J end by 5 bases, with 15 bases between. Amplified TCR beta CDR3 regions came from RNA transcripts. The HTBI set primed first-round TCR CDR3 RT-PCR. TCRdb reanalysed the multiplex PCR reads using MiXCR and keeps one entry per CDR3 protein. Among around 760,000 distinct CDR3 sequences listed, 30% to 40% were seen once. J is TRBJ1-2 and V is TRBV7-2; perhaps TRBD1 as D (5 bases). The origin of this receptor is a woman in her thirties or forties with Graves' hyperthyroidism. The source material was blood. The CDR3 reads CASSGVGGTYGYTF. For the CDR3, the DNA is TGTGCCAGCAGCGGGGTTGGGGGAACATATGGCTACACCTTC.